This record covers a single T cell receptor (beta chain). There is no known antigen for this receptor. No much larger clonotype is one base removed from it; base qualities were not supplied. These data originate in a study of a mutant IDH1 vaccine in newly diagnosed glioma (dated by TCRdb to about 2021). About the full investigation: Patients were given eight vaccinations, in weeks 1, 3, 5, 7, 11, 15, 19 and 23, which matched visits V03 through V10. In the chemotherapy-containing groups, vaccination started alongside temozolomide cycles, whereas in patients who had radiotherapy alone it started 4-6 weeks after radiotherapy. Of the approximately 35 treated patients, about 62% were male and about 40% were female, and the mean age was around 40 years. Before enrollment, most patients had been given radiochemotherapy with temozolomide as standard therapy, while the rest had received either radiotherapy alone or temozolomide alone. Peripheral blood was drawn at six visits: V03 (baseline), V05, V07, V10, V12 and V13. For exploratory analyses, longitudinal TCRB deep sequencing was carried out in about two dozen treated patients wherever samples were available.

Library construction relied on the immunoSEQ multiplex PCR assay. Following the manufacturer's protocol, the hsTCRB Kit was used to amplify rearranged TCR beta chain sequences. Sequencing of TCRB libraries was carried out on an Illumina MiSeq. As for the original processing: Demultiplexing, trimming and gene mapping were performed with the kit vendor's proprietary platform. TCRdb provides this immuneACCESS table in a form limited to in-frame rearrangements. Some clones are lacking; in checked studies, under half of them reflect an unresolved V gene, and why the rest are absent is not known. That table gives V, J and clone size, and the DNA gave D and trimming. The sample table shows some 80,000 clones, and approximately 85% are seen once. The ten largest clones represent over 0.7% of the sample. General conclusions and limits of the study: The authors noted that analyses of patient blood samples could not be reproduced because of sample limitations. Pseudoprogression seemed to be unrelated to changes in the top peripheral T cell clonotypes found by TCRB sequencing. Immune responses induced by the vaccine were seen in roughly 95% of patients across multiple MHC alleles. PBMC samples for TCRB deep sequencing were selected based on availability.

From cysteine to phenylalanine, the CDR3 is 15 amino acids long. Solely the CDR3 DNA is kept, with 45 bases framed from the first base. Trimming accounts for 5 bases at V and 3 bases at J, while the number of junction bases matched to no gene is 9. Sequences SEHNR (CDR1) and FQNEAQ (CDR2) are obtained from the germline V gene (reference sequence). Per the publication, the time point label means: week 23, last vaccination. Each vaccine dose, consisting of 300 ug of a 20-mer mutant IDH1 peptide in Montanide, was administered subcutaneously with topical imiquimod. All donors had newly diagnosed IDH1-mutant astrocytomas of WHO grade 3 or 4 that showed loss of nuclear ATRX. The samples were drawn from NOA16, a multicentre, single-arm, open-label phase I trial in Germany that tested a mutant IDH1 peptide vaccine in humans for the first time. The DNeasy Blood and Tissue Kit was used to extract genomic DNA from EDTA blood for TCRB sequencing.

The V and J genes are TRBV7-9 and TRBJ2-5, and TRBD2 matches 7 of the central bases. This clonotype was obtained from a woman aged 50 to 65 with glioma. The sample in question was PBMCs, obtained from a glioma patient whose treatment included an IDH1 peptide vaccine. The CDR3 corresponds to CASSQERGREETQYF. The sequence in DNA is TGTGCCAGCAGCCAAGAGCGGGGTAGAGAAGAGACCCAGTACTTC.